The next 15 T cell receptor beta chains were all read from a single sample in a study of Graves' ophthalmopathy and Graves' hyperthyroidism. Amplification from RNA transcripts yielded the TCR beta CDR3 regions. HTBI primers primed a first-round RT-PCR, and a second-round multiplex PCR followed. TCRdb processed the multiplex PCR reads anew with MiXCR; each CDR3 protein has one entry. The sample includes about 210,000 distinct CDR3 sequences, 25% to 30% of them seen just once. The sequenced sample was peripheral blood. The receptors were gathered from a man aged 45 to 65 with Graves' ophthalmopathy.

This chain uses TRBV7-3 with TRBJ2-7; D ambiguous. V was cut by 5 bases and J by 2 bases, with 10 bases left in between. Germline V lookup: CDR1 SGHTA, CDR2 FQGTGA. The CDR3 is 13 residues long. CDR3 nucleotides: TGTGCCAGCAGCAACCCGCCGACCTACGAGCAGTACTTC. Residues: CASSNPPTYEQYF.

This clonotype was recorded only once. The DNA for the CDR3 is TGCGCCAGCAGTGAGACAGGGCTTAGCACCTACGAGCAGTACTTC. It translates to CASSETGLSTYEQYF. The chain joins TRBV10-1 to TRBJ2-7; the D gene is possibly TRBD1 (6 bases). This CDR3 is built from 15 residues. Germline CDR1 WNHNN, CDR2 SYGVQD (reference sequence). V shed 2 bases and J shed 2 bases, with 13 bases lying between them.

The sample holds many counts of this clonotype. CDR3 in amino acids: CASSLWGEDGNTIYF. The CDR3 bases are TGTGCCAGCAGCTTGTGGGGGGAGGATGGAAACACCATATATTTT. The V call is TRBV7-2, the J call TRBJ1-3; possibly TRBD1 for D (5 bases). Germline lookup yields CDR1 SGHTA and CDR2 FQGNSA. V gave up 3 bases and J gave up 3 bases, with 12 bases separating them. This CDR3 has 15 amino acids.

The CDR3 protein is CASRSKRQVDYGYTF. CDR3 nucleotides: TGTGCCAGCAGATCTAAGCGTCAAGTAGACTATGGCTACACCTTC. J is TRBJ1-2 and V is TRBV6-4; no firm D call. Germline loops: CDR1 MRHNA, CDR2 SNTAGT. V shed 6 bases and J shed 3 bases, with 17 bases lying between them. This CDR3 contains 15 residues.

This clonotype was recorded at least ten times. The J gene is TRBJ2-5, the V gene TRBV12-3 or TRBV12-4; possible D gene TRBD1, 5 bases. This CDR3 has 15 residues. V shed 3 bases and J shed 2 bases, with 13 bases lying between them. Here the CDR3 reads CASSFLGQGQETQYF. The CDR3 DNA follows: TGTGCCAGCAGTTTCCTAGGACAAGGGCAAGAGACCCAGTACTTC.

This rearrangement joins TRBV12-3 or TRBV12-4 to TRBJ1-1; D not resolved. V lost 1 base and J lost 2, with 14 bases in between. The CDR3 length is 16 residues. The CDR3 here is CASSLGVRRINTEAFF. The CDR3 nucleotides are TGTGCCAGCAGTTTAGGAGTGCGAAGAATCAACACTGAAGCTTTCTTT.

The chain recombines TRBV6-2 or TRBV6-3 with TRBJ1-6; no clear D gene. Trimming removed 6 bases at V and 6 bases at J, with 15 bases between. The germline CDR1 and CDR2 sequences are MNHEY and SVGEGT. The CDR3 sequence is 15 residues long. The DNA for the CDR3 is TGTGCCAGCAGGCCCCCCGGACCCTTTAATTCACCCCTCCACTTT. This sequence encodes CASRPPGPFNSPLHF.

This clonotype was recorded at least ten times. The chain couples TRBV12-3 or TRBV12-4 to TRBJ2-5; 8 bases are shared with TRBD1. The CDR3 has 14 residues. J gave up 4 bases and V 4 bases, and 5 bases lay outside the gene matches. CDR3 amino acids: CASSSADRGETQYF. The CDR3 DNA sequence: TGTGCCAGCAGTTCAGCAGACAGGGGAGAGACCCAGTACTTC.

Ten or more counts support this clonotype. V usage is TRBV28 and J usage is TRBJ2-4, with D perhaps being TRBD1 or TRBD2 (5 bases each). The V and J ends lost 7 bases and 8 bases respectively, with 21 bases between them. From germline, CDR1 is MDHEN and CDR2 SYDVKM. This CDR3 spans 15 amino acids. CDR3 sequence: CASTRVGVLGHIQYF. The CDR3 DNA reads as TGTGCCAGCACCCGCGTGGGGGTCTTGGGGCACATTCAGTACTTC.

Ten or more counts support this clonotype. This chain links TRBV19 with TRBJ2-7; TRBD1 or TRBD2 may be the D gene (6 bases each). CDR3 length: 14 amino acids. Trimming shortened V by 8 bases and J by 3 bases, and 17 bases separated the two germline ends. Per germline, CDR1 LNHDA and CDR2 SQIVND (reference sequence). CDR3 amino acids: CASGRQEAGYEQYF. CDR3 nucleotides: TGTGCCAGTGGACGACAGGAAGCGGGCTACGAGCAGTACTTC.

The genes are TRBV6-2 or TRBV6-3 and TRBJ1-1; no firm D call. The CDR3 runs to 16 residues. Germline CDR1 MNHEY, CDR2 SVGEGT. V was cut by 2 bases and J by 0 bases, with 13 bases left in between. The CDR3 sequence is CASSYTSTTMNTEAFF. CDR3 nucleotide sequence: TGTGCCAGCAGTTACACCAGTACCACGATGAACACTGAAGCTTTCTTT.

In this sample, this clonotype turned up many times. The V call is TRBV6-5, the J call TRBJ2-5, with D possibly being TRBD1 (6 bases). Germline assignment: CDR1 MNHEY and CDR2 SVGAGI. The CDR3 is 15 amino acids. V was clipped by 0 bases and J by 5 bases, with 13 bases between them. The CDR3 sequence is CASSYSGQRAETQYF. In DNA form, the CDR3 reads TGTGCCAGCAGTTACTCCGGACAGCGTGCGGAGACCCAGTACTTC.

The chain joins TRBV6-1 to TRBJ1-1; no reliable D call. Germline values: CDR1 MNHNS, CDR2 SASEGT. Trimming left V 2 bases short and J 3 bases short, with 16 bases between. The CDR3 totals 16 residues. The CDR3 loop reads CASSELGFPTYTEAFF. Written as DNA, the CDR3 is TGTGCCAGCAGTGAATTAGGGTTCCCAACCTACACTGAAGCTTTCTTT.

A few counts support this clonotype. The chain couples TRBV28 to TRBJ2-7, with 13 bases fitting TRBD2. Germline V gene lookup returns CDR1 MDHEN and CDR2 SYDVKM. The J segment lost 4 bases and the V segment lost 6 bases, leaving 9 bases of the junction unmatched. This CDR3 is built from 16 residues. CDR3: CASRRTSGRAVYEQYF. The CDR3 nucleotides read TGTGCCAGCAGGAGAACTAGCGGGAGGGCCGTGTACGAGCAGTACTTC.

The CDR3: CASSSGSQPQHF. The CDR3 nucleotides read TGTGCCAGCAGCTCGGGTAGTCAGCCCCAGCATTTT. The chain is built from TRBV12-3 or TRBV12-4 and TRBJ1-5; D gene uncertain. The V end was cut by 6 bases, the J end by 6 bases, with 9 bases between. The CDR3 totals 12 residues.